Below, one TCR beta chain is given with its context. Source study methods: Amplification with reference gene primers provided the estimates of nucleated cell counts. Assay: immunoSEQ multiplex PCR; the TCRdb copy retains only in-frame clones and omits some. D and trimming were read from the DNA, whereas the V and J calls and clone size are those reported in that table. Among about 77,000 clones listed, less than 85% were seen once. V dropped 1 base and J dropped 1; count of bases not matched to a gene: 5. The germline CDR1 and CDR2 sequences are ENHRY and SYGVKD. The CDR3 loop spans 16 amino acids. The source of the sample is a study of blood T cell repertoires in COVID-19.

Sequenced material: peripheral blood. The TCR originated in a woman in her 70s with acute or convalescent COVID-19. V is TRBV10-3 and J is TRBJ2-5, with 8 bases matching TRBD1. The CDR3 here is CAISEFGTGPQETQYF. In DNA, the CDR3 is TGTGCCATCAGTGAGTTCGGGACAGGCCCCCAAGAGACCCAGTACTTC.